This T cell receptor (beta chain) was documented in a study of blood T cell repertoires in COVID-19. As for the study in general: T cells, B-cell-depleted T cells, or PBMCs supplied cDNA or gDNA.

The method was immunoSEQ multiplex PCR; TCRdb's version includes in-frame clones alone and lacks a portion of them. The sample lists 150,000 or so clones, around 75% occurring once. Per the germline V gene, CDR1 is MNHNY and CDR2 is SVGAGI (reference sequence). The CDR3 runs to 15 residues. V was clipped by 2 bases and J by 5 bases; unmatched bases: 5. Sequencing was performed on peripheral blood. The chain has TRBV6-6 and TRBJ2-7; 11 bases line up with TRBD1. This sequence originates from a woman in her sixties or seventies with COVID-19, enrolled during active disease. CDR3 loop: CASSYPGQGVDEQYF. The CDR3 nucleotides read TGTGCCAGCAGTTACCCGGGACAGGGGGTGGACGAGCAGTACTTC.